The source of this T cell receptor beta chain is a study of CD8 T cells in ankylosing spondylitis. Findings of the study overall: Within ankylosing spondylitis blood, a TCR beta motif made up of several highly homologous variants appeared to be characteristic.

TCRdb re-called the 5' RACE reads with MiXCR, one entry per CDR3 protein. The top ten clones hold 15% to 20% of a sample with roughly 370,000 distinct CDR3 sequences, approximately 20% of them seen once. V was trimmed by 2 bases and J by 4 bases, leaving 14 bases between them. This CDR3 contains 15 residues. Of note for this clonotype: Its cognate antigen is unknown.

Sequencing input: blood, either unsorted or a sorted T cell fraction (not recorded which). V gene TRBV12-3 or TRBV12-4 combines with J gene TRBJ1-1; perhaps TRBD1 as D (6 bases). The sequence was collected from a male donor with ankylosing spondylitis. DNA for the CDR3: TGTGCCAGCAGTTTAAGCAGGGGCTGGAGCACTGAAGCTTTCTTT. Its translation is CASSLSRGWSTEAFF.